A single sample gave rise to the 18 T cell receptor beta chains below, sequenced in a study of blood T cell repertoires in COVID-19. The table came from immunoSEQ multiplex PCR; TCRdb's copy has only in-frame clones and leaves some out. Here the sample spans about 250,000 clones, about nine tenths being singletons. Sequenced: peripheral blood. The source of these receptors is a man aged 25 to 45 with COVID-19, enrolled during active disease.

V usage is TRBV7-3 and J usage is TRBJ2-2; possible D gene TRBD1, 7 bases. Looked up from germline, CDR1 is SGHTA and CDR2 is FQGTGA. The ends were cut back, 2 bases at V and 5 bases at J, with 18 bases in the middle. The CDR3 spans 17 residues. CDR3 protein: CASSLGIGGGATGELFF. The CDR3 DNA reads TGTGCCAGCAGCTTAGGTATAGGAGGGGGCGCGACCGGGGAGCTGTTTTTT.

This sequence joins TRBV10-3 and TRBJ2-4; TRBD1 is a possible D gene (6 bases). V was shortened by 3 bases and J by 3 bases, with 9 bases between the two germline ends. CDR3 size: 14 residues. Germline CDR1 ENHRY, CDR2 SYGVKD. CDR3: CAISDSGDKNIQYF. The CDR3 nucleotides are TGTGCCATCAGTGATTCAGGGGACAAAAACATTCAGTACTTC.

V is TRBV11-2 and J is TRBJ2-2; D is undetermined. The germline V gene encodes CDR1 SGHAT and CDR2 FQNNGV. Trimming stripped 0 bases from V and 1 base from J, with 6 bases between. The CDR3 loop spans 15 amino acids. In nucleotides, the CDR3 is TGTGCCAGCAGCTTAGAAGCCGGGAACACCGGGGAGCTGTTTTTT. Its translation is CASSLEAGNTGELFF.

This clone occurred once. The chain employs TRBV7-9 and TRBJ1-2, with D possibly matching TRBD1 (5 bases). The CDR3 extends over 17 amino acids. The germline CDR1 and CDR2 sequences are SEHNR and FQNEAQ (reference sequence). Trimming pared 0 bases from V and 0 bases from J, leaving 14 bases between. Here the CDR3 DNA reads TGTGCCAGCAGCTTAGCGGGTTCAGGGCTACCTAACTATGGCTACACCTTC. Its protein is CASSLAGSGLPNYGYTF.

This clone came up a few times. This chain joins TRBV30 and TRBJ1-3; perhaps TRBD1 as D (6 bases). The germline V gene encodes CDR1 GTSNPN and CDR2 SVGIG (reference sequence). V dropped 0 bases and J dropped 4 bases, with 7 bases sitting between them. The CDR3 spans 13 residues. CDR3 loop: CAWSVTGGNTIYF. DNA for the CDR3: TGTGCCTGGAGTGTAACAGGGGGAAACACCATATATTTT.

This clone has only a few counts. The chain combines TRBV29-1 with TRBJ2-7; TRBD1 aligns across 7 bases. Germline V CDR1 and CDR2: SQVTM, ANQGSEA. After removal of 7 bases from V and 3 bases from J, the junction contained 6 bases not matched to a gene. The CDR3 totals 12 residues. As DNA, the CDR3 is TGCAGCGCCCGGGACAGAGACTACGAGCAGTACTTC. Amino acids: CSARDRDYEQYF.

V is TRBV4-2 and J is TRBJ1-2, with TRBD1 identical over 8 bases. Per the germline V gene, CDR1 is LGHNA and CDR2 is YNFKEQ. This CDR3 is built from 16 residues. V shed 0 bases, J shed 4 bases, and the junction held 7 bases outside the gene matches. For the CDR3, the DNA is TGTGCCAGCAGCCAAGATCCGGGACAGGTGGGCTATGGCTACACCTTC. It encodes CASSQDPGQVGYGYTF.

The rearrangement uses TRBV2 and TRBJ2-1, with D possibly TRBD1 on 6 matching bases. Germline CDR1 is SNHLY and CDR2 is FYNNEI. The CDR3 is 14 residues long. The V end was cut by 9 bases, the J end by 1 base, with 13 bases between. Written as DNA, the CDR3 is TGTGCCAGTAACAGGGCTACGTCCTACAATGAGCAGTTCTTC. Translated: CASNRATSYNEQFF.

The chain joins TRBV5-6 to TRBJ1-2; 7 nucleotides align to TRBD1. The CDR3 is 16 amino acids. Germline V gene lookup returns CDR1 SGHDT and CDR2 YYEEEE. V lost 1 base, J lost 4 bases, and 10 bases stayed unmatched. This chain's CDR3 is CASSLTPTGTGYGYTF. The CDR3 nucleotides read TGTGCCAGCAGCTTGACCCCGACAGGGACCGGCTATGGCTACACCTTC.

Details on this clone: The sample contains more than one DNA sequence encoding this CDR3. The V and J genes are TRBV9 and TRBJ2-7; 8 bases line up with TRBD1. The CDR3 runs 15 residues. The V gene end was trimmed by 0 bases and the J gene end by 3 bases; junction bases not matched to a gene: 5. The germline V gene encodes CDR1 SGDLS and CDR2 YYNGEE. CDR3 nucleotide sequence: TGTGCCAGCAGCGTAGGGGGGACAGGAGGCTACGAGCAGTACTTC. Translated: CASSVGGTGGYEQYF.

The chain links TRBV4-1 to TRBJ1-4; maybe TRBD1 (5 bases). The V and J ends lost 5 bases and 7 bases respectively, with 11 bases between them. Looked up from germline, CDR1 is MGHRA and CDR2 is YSYEKL. There are 13 residues in the CDR3. The CDR3 reads CASSETVTEKLFF. The CDR3 DNA reads TGCGCCAGCAGCGAGACAGTAACTGAAAAACTGTTTTTT.

The V call is TRBV7-2, the J call TRBJ2-3; 7 positions agree with TRBD2. The CDR3 sequence is 16 residues long. The ends lost 0 bases at V and 0 bases at J; junction bases unmatched: 3. CDR1 and CDR2 from the germline V gene are SGHTA and FQGNSA. CDR3 sequence (DNA): TGTGCCAGCAGCTTAGCGGGGGGGGACAGCACAGATACGCAGTATTTT. As protein: CASSLAGGDSTDTQYF.

The CDR3 DNA reads TGCGCCAGCAGCCAAGATCCGACAGTAACCTATGGCTACACCTTC. This sequence encodes CASSQDPTVTYGYTF. The chain recombines TRBV4-1 with TRBJ1-2, with D perhaps matching TRBD1 (5 bases). This CDR3 has 15 residues. With 0 bases removed from V and 4 bases from J, the gap between germline ends came to 12 bases. Germline CDR1 MGHRA, CDR2 YSYEKL.

V is TRBV5-1 and J is TRBJ2-7, with 9 bases fitting TRBD1. Germline CDR1 reads SGHRS; CDR2 reads YFSETQ. Trimming removed 0 bases from V and 4 bases from J; junction bases left unmatched: 2. The CDR3 length is 14 residues. The CDR3 protein is CASSLGQGGYEQYF. The CDR3 DNA reads TGCGCCAGCAGCTTGGGACAGGGGGGATACGAGCAGTACTTC. The variable domain in full, completed from reference TRBV5-1 and TRBJ2-7, reads KAGVTQTPRYLIKTRGQQVTLSCSPISGHRSVSWYQQTPGQGLQFLFEYFSETQRNKGNFPGRFSGRQFSNSRSEMNVSTLELGDSALYLCASSLGQGGYEQYFGPGTRLTVT.

The chain carries TRBV27 and TRBJ2-5, with 10 bases lining up with TRBD1. This CDR3 spans 19 amino acids. CDR1 is MNHEY and CDR2 is SMNVEV in the germline V gene (reference sequence). V gave up 5 bases and J gave up 2 bases; unmatched junction bases: 17. The DNA for the CDR3 is TGTGCCAGCAGTCTAAGGGGGACAGGGGCCGTTGTTAATCAAGAGACCCAGTACTTC. Its translation: CASSLRGTGAVVNQETQYF.

This chain joins TRBV20-1 and TRBJ1-6, with D hard to call. The CDR3 sequence is 10 residues long. Per germline, CDR1 DFQATT and CDR2 SNEGSKA (reference sequence). V lost 7 bases and J 9 bases, leaving 7 bases between the germline ends. This CDR3 is CSEPGSPLHF. In DNA form, the CDR3 reads TGCAGTGAACCGGGTTCACCCCTCCACTTT.

The chain links TRBV19 to TRBJ1-5; TRBD1 agrees at 10 bases. The junction had 12 bases not matched to a gene; V was cut back by 7 bases and J by 3 bases. The CDR3 extends over 17 amino acids. The germline CDR1 and CDR2 sequences are LNHDA and SQIVND (reference sequence). The CDR3 is CASTQVPGQGFNQPQHF. CDR3 DNA sequence: TGTGCCAGTACCCAAGTCCCGGGACAGGGGTTCAATCAGCCCCAGCATTTT.

The chain has TRBV27 and TRBJ1-2, with a tentative D call TRBD1 (5 bases). CDR1 is MNHEY and CDR2 is SMNVEV in the germline V gene (reference sequence). CDR3 length equals 13 residues. The V and J ends lost 8 bases and 6 bases respectively, with 16 bases between them. This CDR3 is CASAPLGVNGYTF. The CDR3 DNA is TGTGCCAGCGCACCCCTAGGGGTTAATGGCTACACCTTC.